This T cell receptor beta chain originates from a study of T cell changes during pregnancy in multiple sclerosis. V gave up 4 bases and J gave up 3 bases, with 25 bases separating them. CDR1 and CDR2 (germline): SGHVS, FQNEAQ. The CDR3 runs to 18 residues. TCRdb's copy holds only in-frame clones and misses some; the assay was immunoSEQ multiplex PCR. The sample contains 25,000 to 30,000 clones, roughly nine tenths of which appear only once. The chain joins TRBV7-8 to TRBJ2-7; D is possibly TRBD2 (7 bases). Sequencing used CD8+ T cells from peripheral blood mononuclear cells, obtained in the second trimester of pregnancy. The receptor was isolated from a female donor with multiple sclerosis, enrolled in a pregnancy study. CDR3: CASSSRGGSLAVRYEQYF. CDR3 nucleotide sequence: TGTGCCAGCAGCTCAAGGGGGGGGTCCCTAGCGGTACGCTACGAGCAGTACTTC. The full variable domain, in which reference TRBV7-8 and TRBJ2-7 provide the parts outside the CDR3, is GAGVSQSPRYKVAKRGQDVALRCDPISGHVSLFWYQQALGQGPEFLTYFQNEAQLDKSGLPSDRFFAERPEGSVSTLKIQRTQQEDSAVYLCASSSRGGSLAVRYEQYFGPGTRLTVT.